The 14 T cell receptor beta chains below all came from one sample that was sequenced in a study of blood T cell repertoires in COVID-19. Profiled with immunoSEQ multiplex PCR; TCRdb holds only in-frame clones, not every one. The sample lists 260,000 or so clones, approximately 88% occurring once. The sequenced material came from PBMCs or T cells enriched from blood (not recorded which). These receptors were obtained from a woman aged 25-40 years with acute COVID-19.

V is TRBV5-1 and J is TRBJ2-1, with D possibly being TRBD1 (6 bases). V dropped 3 bases and J dropped 0 bases, with 13 bases sitting between them. Germline V gene data show CDR1 as SGHRS and CDR2 as YFSETQ. This CDR3 is built from 16 residues. CDR3 nucleotides: TGCGCCAGCAGCTGGGGGACATCGGGCTCCTACAATGAGCAGTTCTTC. The encoded protein is CASSWGTSGSYNEQFF.

V is TRBV7-2 and J is TRBJ1-2, with D possibly TRBD1 on 5 matching bases. Germline lookup yields CDR1 SGHTA and CDR2 FQGNSA. The CDR3 runs 16 residues. V shed 5 bases and J shed 2 bases, with 18 bases lying between them. This chain's CDR3 is CASSPRPDILNYGYTF. CDR3 bases: TGTGCCAGCAGCCCACGCCCGGACATCCTAAACTATGGCTACACCTTC.

This chain links TRBV4-1 with TRBJ2-7; D is possibly TRBD2 (5 bases). Per the germline V gene, CDR1 is MGHRA and CDR2 is YSYEKL. This CDR3 spans 15 amino acids. Trimming took 1 base from V and 3 from J, leaving 13 bases between them. In DNA, the CDR3 is TGCGCCAGCAGCCAAGGAGGACTTGCTCGCTACGAGCAGTACTTC. This translates into CASSQGGLARYEQYF.

This chain links TRBV10-1 with TRBJ2-5; 7 bases map to TRBD1. The CDR3 sequence is 14 residues long. Germline V gene sequence: CDR1 WNHNN, CDR2 SYGVQD (reference sequence). Trimming at V came to 9 bases and at J to 1 base, leaving 8 bases not matched to a gene. The CDR3 loop reads CARWNYRGQETQYF. As DNA, the CDR3 is TGCGCCAGGTGGAATTACAGGGGCCAAGAGACCCAGTACTTC.

The rearrangement joins TRBV3-1 (or the pseudogene TRBV3-2) to TRBJ1-2, with 7 nucleotides matching TRBD1. There are 16 residues in the CDR3. Trimming removed 3 bases from V and 5 bases from J; junction bases left unmatched: 12. The germline gives CDR1 LGHDT, CDR2 YNNKEL (reference sequence). CDR3 in DNA: TGTGCCAGCAGCCAGGTCAAAGGGGGCGCCCATTATGGCTACACCTTC. Protein sequence: CASSQVKGGAHYGYTF.

The rearrangement links TRBV3-1 (or the pseudogene TRBV3-2) to TRBJ1-1; D gene ambiguous. Looked up from germline, CDR1 is LGHDT and CDR2 is YNNKEL (reference sequence). Trimming pared 1 base from V and 7 bases from J, leaving 13 bases between. The CDR3 spans 14 residues. The CDR3 here is CASSQGNWGGEAFF. CDR3 sequence (DNA): TGTGCCAGCAGCCAAGGTAATTGGGGAGGTGAAGCTTTCTTT.

The V and J genes are TRBV13 and TRBJ2-7, with D maybe TRBD2 (5 bases). V dropped 1 base and J dropped 0 bases, with 7 bases sitting between them. The CDR3 sequence is 14 residues long. Germline V gives CDR1 PRHDT, CDR2 FYEKMQ (reference sequence). The CDR3 sequence: CASSLAGVSYEQYF. CDR3 DNA sequence: TGTGCCAGCAGCTTAGCCGGGGTCTCCTACGAGCAGTACTTC.

This clone was observed many times. The V gene is TRBV5-6, the J gene TRBJ1-6; 7 bases fit TRBD1. V lost 3 bases, J lost 8 bases, and 11 bases stayed unmatched. The CDR3 loop spans 16 amino acids. Germline values: CDR1 SGHDT, CDR2 YYEEEE. CDR3 DNA: TGTGCCAGCAGCTACCGGGACAGCCAACATTATTCACCCCTCCACTTT. It yields the protein CASSYRDSQHYSPLHF.

The rearrangement joins TRBV5-1 to TRBJ2-7, with D perhaps TRBD2 (7 bases). The V end lost 4 bases, the J end lost 3 bases, and 20 bases lay between the germline ends. Germline V lookup: CDR1 SGHRS, CDR2 YFSETQ. The CDR3 length is 16 residues. The CDR3 spells CASSPEGGGGDYEQYF. In DNA form, the CDR3 reads TGCGCCAGCAGCCCCGAGGGGGGCGGGGGCGACTACGAGCAGTACTTC.

The genes are TRBV7-2 and TRBJ2-7; D uncertain. The CDR3 length is 13 residues. Germline loops: CDR1 SGHTA, CDR2 FQGNSA. V was pared by 0 bases and J by 0 bases, with 3 bases between. The CDR3 here is CASSLASSYEQYF. Written as DNA, the CDR3 is TGTGCCAGCAGCTTAGCTAGCTCCTACGAGCAGTACTTC.

The chain links TRBV5-1 to TRBJ1-2; 8 nucleotides match TRBD1. V shed 4 bases, J shed 4 bases, and the junction held 9 bases outside the gene matches. Germline CDR1 SGHRS, CDR2 YFSETQ. The CDR3 spans 15 residues. The CDR3 region is CASSAYGQGVYGYTF. CDR3 DNA: TGCGCCAGCAGCGCGTACGGACAGGGCGTCTATGGCTACACCTTC. Full variable domain (rest looked up from reference TRBV5-1 and TRBJ1-2): KAGVTQTPRYLIKTRGQQVTLSCSPISGHRSVSWYQQTPGQGLQFLFEYFSETQRNKGNFPGRFSGRQFSNSRSEMNVSTLELGDSALYLCASSAYGQGVYGYTFGSGTRLTVV.

This chain connects TRBV18 to TRBJ1-1; possibly TRBD1 for D (5 bases). The germline V gene has CDR1 KGHSH and CDR2 LQKENI. The V gene lost 3 bases and the J gene lost 0 bases, with 8 bases spanning the gap. This CDR3 is 14 amino acids long. In DNA form, the CDR3 reads TGTGCCAGCTCACCGGGACTGTTGAACACTGAAGCTTTCTTT. Its protein is CASSPGLLNTEAFF.

J is TRBJ1-5 and V is TRBV6-6; D perhaps matches TRBD1 (6 bases). This CDR3 has 13 residues. Germline V gene data show CDR1 as MNHNY and CDR2 as SVGAGI (reference sequence). Between the trimmed V and J ends, which lost 5 bases and 7 bases, there was a span of 12 bases. The CDR3: CASSASQGQPQHF. CDR3 in DNA: TGTGCCAGCAGTGCCTCTCAGGGGCAGCCCCAGCATTTT.

This clone was counted only a few times. The J gene is TRBJ1-1, the V gene TRBV6-5; TRBD1 aligns across 7 bases. The V and J ends lost 7 bases and 0 bases, in that order; junction bases with no gene match: 2. The germline V gene has CDR1 MNHEY and CDR2 SVGAGI. The CDR3 is 13 residues long. The CDR3 reads CASIDRVNTEAFF. CDR3 nucleotides: TGTGCCAGCATAGACAGGGTGAACACTGAAGCTTTCTTT.